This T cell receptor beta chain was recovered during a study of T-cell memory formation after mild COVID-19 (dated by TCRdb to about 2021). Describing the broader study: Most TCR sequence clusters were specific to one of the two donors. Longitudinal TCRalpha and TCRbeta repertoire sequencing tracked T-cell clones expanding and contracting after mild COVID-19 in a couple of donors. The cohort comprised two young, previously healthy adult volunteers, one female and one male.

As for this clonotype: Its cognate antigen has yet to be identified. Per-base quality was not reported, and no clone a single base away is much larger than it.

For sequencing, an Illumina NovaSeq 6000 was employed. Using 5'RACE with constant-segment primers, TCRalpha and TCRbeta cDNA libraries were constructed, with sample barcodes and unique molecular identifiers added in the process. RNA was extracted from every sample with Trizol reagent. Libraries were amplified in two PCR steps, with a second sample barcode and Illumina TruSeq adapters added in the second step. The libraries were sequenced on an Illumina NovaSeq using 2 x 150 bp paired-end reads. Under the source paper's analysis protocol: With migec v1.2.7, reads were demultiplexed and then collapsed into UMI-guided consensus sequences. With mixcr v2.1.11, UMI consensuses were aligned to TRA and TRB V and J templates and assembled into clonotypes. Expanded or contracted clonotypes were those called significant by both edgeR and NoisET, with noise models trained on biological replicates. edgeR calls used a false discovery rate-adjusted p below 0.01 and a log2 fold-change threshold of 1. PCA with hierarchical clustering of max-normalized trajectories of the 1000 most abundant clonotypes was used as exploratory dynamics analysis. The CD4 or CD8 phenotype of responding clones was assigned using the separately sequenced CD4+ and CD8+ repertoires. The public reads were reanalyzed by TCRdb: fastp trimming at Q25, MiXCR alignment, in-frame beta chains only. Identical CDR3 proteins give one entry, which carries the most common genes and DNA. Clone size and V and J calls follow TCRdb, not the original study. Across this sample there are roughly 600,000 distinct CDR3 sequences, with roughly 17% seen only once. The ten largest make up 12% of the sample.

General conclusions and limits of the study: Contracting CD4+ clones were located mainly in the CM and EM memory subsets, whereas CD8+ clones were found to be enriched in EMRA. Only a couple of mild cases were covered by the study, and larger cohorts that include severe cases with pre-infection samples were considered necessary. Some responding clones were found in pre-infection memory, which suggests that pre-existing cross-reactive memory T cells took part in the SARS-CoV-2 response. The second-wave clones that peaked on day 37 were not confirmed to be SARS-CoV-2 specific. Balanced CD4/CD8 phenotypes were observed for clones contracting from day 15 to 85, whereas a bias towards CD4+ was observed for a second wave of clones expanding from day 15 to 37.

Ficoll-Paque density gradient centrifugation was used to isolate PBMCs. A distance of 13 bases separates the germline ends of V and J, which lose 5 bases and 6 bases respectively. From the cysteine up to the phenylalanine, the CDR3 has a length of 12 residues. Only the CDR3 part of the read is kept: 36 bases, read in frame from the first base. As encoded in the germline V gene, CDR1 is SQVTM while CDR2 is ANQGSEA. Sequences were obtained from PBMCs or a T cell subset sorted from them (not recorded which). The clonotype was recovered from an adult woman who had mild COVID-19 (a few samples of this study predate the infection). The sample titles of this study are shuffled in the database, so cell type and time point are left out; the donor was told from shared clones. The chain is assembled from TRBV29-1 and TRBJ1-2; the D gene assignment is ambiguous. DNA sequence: TGCAGCGTTCGTTGGCAGCCCGATGGCTACACCTTC. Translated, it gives CSVRWQPDGYTF.